What follows are 12 T cell receptor beta chains derived from one specimen sequenced in a study of cytomegalovirus exposure and HLA in healthy donors. PCR involved 60 Vbeta and 13 Jbeta primers. Some clones are missing from TCRdb's copy, which holds only in-frame ones; the method was immunoSEQ multiplex PCR. The data contain about 150,000 clones, around 75% of them seen just once; the ten biggest clones take up over 1.1%. Specimen: PBMCs. Receptors were obtained from a man between 18 and 29 years old in good health and CMV-seronegative.

This chain joins TRBV18 and TRBJ2-1, with TRBD1 matching over 11 bases. There are 13 residues in the CDR3. V lost 6 bases to trimming and J lost 8 bases; unmatched junction nucleotides: 3. Germline CDR1 and CDR2: KGHSH and LQKENI. CDR3 coding DNA: TGTGCCAGCTCGTCGGACAGGGGGCATGAGCAGTTCTTC. It specifies CASSSDRGHEQFF.

The rearrangement uses TRBV7-8 and TRBJ2-5; D perhaps matches TRBD1 (5 bases). The DNA end lines up better with TRBJ2-7; the J call may be wrong. CDR1 and CDR2 (germline): SGHVS, FQNEAQ. The CDR3 is 14 amino acids. This CDR3 reads CASSLLSGINEQYF. CDR3 sequence (DNA): TGTGCCAGCAGCTTACTCTCAGGGATTAACGAGCAGTACTTC.

A few counts support this clone. The rearrangement uses TRBV6-5 and TRBJ1-1, with 8 bases matching TRBD1. The CDR3 runs 14 residues. Germline assignment: CDR1 MNHEY and CDR2 SVGAGI. V was pared by 6 bases and J by 0 bases, with 3 bases of the junction left unmatched. Written as DNA, the CDR3 is TGTGCCAGCAGCCCACAGGGGGTGAACACTGAAGCTTTCTTT. Protein product: CASSPQGVNTEAFF.

This clone occurred a few times. J is TRBJ2-5 and V is TRBV6-1; 7 nucleotides align to TRBD1. Germline-derived CDR1 and CDR2 are MNHNS and SASEGT. V dropped 1 base and J dropped 1; count of bases not matched to a gene: 6. This CDR3 spans 16 amino acids. The CDR3 DNA follows: TGTGCCAGCAGTGAAGACAGGGGATTCTTCCAAGAGACCCAGTACTTC. Amino acid sequence: CASSEDRGFFQETQYF.

The sample holds one count of this clone. The chain has TRBV5-1 and TRBJ2-7, with 13 bases fitting TRBD2. Germline trimming cut 6 bases from V and 3 bases from J; bases unmatched to any gene: 3. CDR3 length: 14 amino acids. Germline CDR1 reads SGHRS; CDR2 reads YFSETQ. CDR3 nucleotide sequence: TGCGCCAGCACCCGGACTAGCGGGAGCTACGAGCAGTACTTC. Protein sequence: CASTRTSGSYEQYF.

V and J are TRBV13 and TRBJ2-7, with TRBD2 matching over 9 bases. CDR3 length: 15 residues. The junction had 4 bases not matched to a gene; V was cut back by 2 bases and J by 2 bases. Germline V gene data show CDR1 as PRHDT and CDR2 as FYEKMQ (reference sequence). The CDR3 reads CASSLTSGLPYEQYF. The CDR3 bases are TGTGCCAGCAGCTTAACTAGCGGGCTACCCTACGAGCAGTACTTC.

The chain recombines TRBV11-3 with TRBJ2-7; weak D call: TRBD2 (5 bases). CDR1 is SGHNT, CDR2 YENEEA, per germline. The CDR3 loop spans 13 amino acids. Trimming took off 3 bases at V and 3 bases at J, with 9 bases between the two ends. The CDR3 region is CASSLGEHYEQYF. CDR3 in DNA: TGTGCCAGCAGCTTGGGAGAACACTACGAGCAGTACTTC.

The chain uses TRBV9 and TRBJ2-1; tentative D call: TRBD2 (6 bases). This CDR3 spans 14 amino acids. The V and J ends lost 8 bases and 9 bases respectively, with 21 bases between them. Germline V CDR1 and CDR2: SGDLS, YYNGEE. The CDR3 coding sequence is TGTGCCAGTAGCTTAAGGGCGCCGGGAGTTGAGCAGTTCTTC. Protein product: CASSLRAPGVEQFF.

In DNA, the CDR3 is TGTGCCAGCAGCTCCCCGGGACTAGCGGGAGGTAATGAGCAGTTCTTC. It specifies CASSSPGLAGGNEQFF. The chain carries TRBV7-9 and TRBJ2-1; TRBD2 matches at 15 bases. Germline V CDR1 and CDR2: SEHNR, FQNEAQ (reference sequence). V dropped 4 bases and J dropped 7; count of bases not matched to a gene: 5. This CDR3 has 16 residues.

Comment on this clone: One junction end does not reproduce the germline sequence, and a read error may be involved. J is TRBJ2-1 and V is TRBV7-9, with D maybe TRBD2 (6 bases). The V gene's germline CDR1 is SEHNR and CDR2 FQNEAQ (reference sequence). The CDR3 has 16 residues. The CDR3, as DNA: TGTTCCAGCAGCTATCTTCAGGCGGGGAATGCCAATGAGCAGTTCTTC. Encoded protein: CSSSYLQAGNANEQFF.

The J gene is TRBJ2-7, the V gene TRBV28; D possibly corresponds to TRBD1 (6 bases). The germline CDR1 and CDR2 sequences are MDHEN and SYDVKM. V lost 3 bases and J lost 5, with 11 bases in between. CDR3 length: 13 residues. Written as DNA, the CDR3 is TGTGCCAGCAGTTTTGCAGGGGTGGACGAGCAGTACTTC. This encodes CASSFAGVDEQYF.

CDR3 protein: CATRGFGTDTQYF. CDR3 nucleotides: TGTGCCACTAGAGGTTTTGGCACAGATACGCAGTATTTT. The genes are TRBV7-6 and TRBJ2-3; D is undetermined. The germline V and J ends were trimmed by 10 bases and 1 base, with 12 bases remaining between them. Germline-derived CDR1 and CDR2 are SGHVS and FNYEAQ. This CDR3 comprises 13 residues.